This T cell receptor beta chain was observed in a study of cytomegalovirus exposure and HLA in healthy donors. PCR primers comprised 60 Vbeta and 13 Jbeta primers. Authors' data handling: An analysis that came later counted 80 million or so unique TCR beta chains, approximately 12 million shared. Data came from immunoSEQ multiplex PCR; TCRdb stores just in-frame clones and leaves some out. V, J and clone size derive from that table, while D and trimming were established from the DNA sequence. The sample yields about 82,000 clones, around 82% seen once. Concerning this clone itself: At one of its ends the junction is not consistent with the germline gene, which may arise from a read error.

Germline V gene data show CDR1 as SEHNR and CDR2 as FQNEAQ (reference sequence). The CDR3 is 14 amino acids. The sequencing input was PBMCs. The chain recombines TRBV7-9 with TRBJ1-4; D uncertain. The receptor comes from a man aged 50 or older in good health and CMV-seronegative. CDR3 DNA sequence: TGTTCCAGCAGCTTAGCGGACTCTTATGAAAAACTGTTTTTT. It encodes CSSSLADSYEKLFF.